The 12 T cell receptor beta chains presented below share a single source sample, sequenced in a study of blood T cells in healthy people across ages. A second 7 to 11 cycle PCR used barcoded and J-beta primers. TCRdb redid the calling of the 5' RACE reads with MiXCR, one entry per CDR3 protein. Of 800,000 or so distinct CDR3 sequences listed, roughly 25% are singletons. These same records also appear under a second study, on T cells of mothers and their children.

Sequences were obtained from blood. The receptors here all came from a boy between 10 and 17 years old in good health.

This clonotype was seen at least ten times. V and J are TRBV28 and TRBJ2-7, with 7 positions matching TRBD1. The junction had 6 bases not matched to a gene; V was cut back by 5 bases and J by 2 bases. The CDR3 has 14 residues. The germline V gene encodes CDR1 MDHEN and CDR2 SYDVKM. The CDR3 DNA reads as TGTGCCAGCAGTACAGGGACAGCCGCCTACGAGCAGTACTTC. Protein sequence: CASSTGTAAYEQYF.

This clonotype was observed a few times. The chain employs TRBV6-2 or TRBV6-3 and TRBJ2-5, with 8 bases that match TRBD1. Per germline, CDR1 MNHEY and CDR2 SVGEGT. V was pared by 6 bases and J by 0 bases, with 12 bases of the junction left unmatched. CDR3 size: 17 residues. The CDR3 is CASRNLGTGTYQETQYF. The CDR3 DNA is TGTGCCAGCAGGAACTTAGGGACAGGCACGTACCAAGAGACCCAGTACTTC.

The genes are TRBV4-2 and TRBJ2-7; unclear D gene. The CDR3 consists of 13 residues. Germline V CDR1 and CDR2: LGHNA, YNFKEQ. V lost 0 bases and J lost 2, with 5 bases in between. In DNA, the CDR3 is TGTGCCAGCAGCCAAGAGCTCGCCTACGAGCAGTACTTC. Translation: CASSQELAYEQYF.

Notes on this clonotype: A junction end diverges from the germline sequence, so it may reflect a read error. The rearrangement links TRBV29-1 to TRBJ1-2; the D is unclear. Germline V gene lookup returns CDR1 SQVTM and CDR2 ANQGSEA. CDR3 length: 12 amino acids. Here the CDR3 reads CSVVGIDYGHTF. CDR3 in DNA: TGCAGCGTTGTAGGGATTGACTATGGCCACACCTTC.

This clonotype was seen a few times. This chain links TRBV19 with TRBJ2-1; TRBD1 matches at 9 bases. Germline V gene lookup returns CDR1 LNHDA and CDR2 SQIVND (reference sequence). The length of the CDR3 is 14 residues. V was pared by 5 bases and J by 10 bases, with 9 bases of the junction left unmatched. CDR3: CASSPGTGTIEQFF. DNA of the CDR3: TGTGCCAGTAGTCCCGGGACAGGGACAATAGAGCAGTTCTTC.

The chain couples TRBV29-1 to TRBJ1-2, with D unclear. This CDR3 is built from 12 residues. V lost 4 bases to trimming and J lost 8 bases, with 14 bases between them. Germline CDR1 and CDR2: SQVTM and ANQGSEA. DNA of the CDR3: TGCAGCGTTGCGACGGTAGGGATCGGCTACACCTTC. The encoded protein is CSVATVGIGYTF.

The chain carries TRBV6-5 and TRBJ2-7; tentative D call: TRBD2 (5 bases). The CDR3 length is 15 residues. Trimming stripped 1 base from V and 3 bases from J, with 13 bases between. Germline CDR1 is MNHEY and CDR2 is SVGAGI. Here the CDR3 DNA reads TGTGCCAGCAGTTACTTCAAGGGAGCCTACTACGAGCAGTACTTC. Translation gives CASSYFKGAYYEQYF.

This clonotype was seen only a few times. CDR3 region: CSDTGGGEETQYF. The CDR3 nucleotides are TGCAGCGATACAGGGGGCGGGGAGGAGACCCAGTACTTC. The chain couples TRBV29-1 to TRBJ2-5; 9 positions agree with TRBD1. Germline assignment: CDR1 SQVTM and CDR2 ANQGSEA. The CDR3 contains 13 residues. Trimming at V came to 7 bases and at J to 5 bases, leaving 8 bases not matched to a gene.

J is TRBJ1-5 and V is TRBV19; unclear D gene. The length of the CDR3 is 16 residues. The V gene lost 2 bases and the J gene lost 0 bases, with 11 bases spanning the gap. Germline loops: CDR1 LNHDA, CDR2 SQIVND (reference sequence). The CDR3 loop is CASSISGTHSNQPQHF. In nucleotides, the CDR3 is TGTGCCAGTAGTATATCGGGCACCCATAGCAATCAGCCCCAGCATTTT.

The gene calls are TRBV20-1 and TRBJ2-7, with 10 bases lining up with TRBD2. Germline trimming cut 1 base from V and 2 bases from J; bases unmatched to any gene: 2. CDR1 and CDR2 (germline): DFQATT, SNEGSKA (reference sequence). The CDR3 runs to 14 residues. This CDR3 reads CSARAGLATYEQYF. CDR3 DNA: TGCAGTGCTAGAGCGGGACTAGCGACCTACGAGCAGTACTTC.

The V and J genes are TRBV10-3 and TRBJ2-5; 7 bases fit TRBD2. The CDR3 loop spans 13 amino acids. Germline V gene lookup returns CDR1 ENHRY and CDR2 SYGVKD. Germline trimming cut 2 bases from V and 5 bases from J; bases unmatched to any gene: 2. CDR3 protein: CAISEIAGETQYF. The CDR3 nucleotides are TGTGCCATCAGTGAGATAGCGGGCGAGACCCAGTACTTC.

To note about this clonotype: The junction departs from germline at one end; a sequencing error may be responsible. The chain uses TRBV29-1 and TRBJ2-7; TRBD1 matches at 9 bases. Germline CDR1 is SQVTM and CDR2 is ANQGSEA. There are 14 residues in the CDR3. Written as DNA, the CDR3 is TGCAGCGTTGAAGAGGGGACAGGGTACCACGAGCAGTGCTTC. Its translation: CSVEEGTGYHEQCF.